The clone carrying this T cell receptor (beta chain) was counted many times. A single record per CDR3 protein comes from TCRdb applying MiXCR to the 5' RACE reads. The sample consists of around 30,000 distinct CDR3 sequences, about 12% of them appearing once. This specimen comes from a study of neurological immune-mediated disorders. The V gene's germline CDR1 is SGHTA and CDR2 FQGTGA. The CDR3 has 17 residues. V was pared by 2 bases and J by 1 base, with 12 bases between. The unsorted libraries originated from 2 million PBMCs that had been stored at -80 C. The chain carries TRBV7-3 and TRBJ2-6; D possibly corresponds to TRBD1 (5 bases). This receptor was obtained from a man aged 55 to 70 in good health. Sequenced: PBMCs. CDR3 amino acids: CASSLYLGASGANVLTF. The CDR3 DNA reads as TGTGCCAGCAGCTTATATCTTGGGGCTTCTGGGGCCAACGTCCTGACTTTC.